A selection of T cell receptor beta chains follows, all from one sample in a study of blood T cell repertoires in COVID-19. Clones were sequenced by immunoSEQ multiplex PCR, and TCRdb holds only the in-frame ones, with some missing. The sample lists around 97,000 clones; 89% were seen once. Sequencing was performed on peripheral blood. The receptors derive from a woman aged 55 to 70 with acute or convalescent COVID-19. CDR3s include the opening cysteine and the closing phenylalanine or tryptophan. Fields, in order: CDR3 DNA, CDR3 protein, D gene, CDR3 length, clone size, V gene, J gene. The D gene is left open where the match is weak. Size is omitted from some rows. Given values are once, few, many or a class for expanded clones.

cdr3_nt: TGTGCCAGCAGCGTGACGGGGTATGGCTACACCTTC
cdr3_aa: CASSVTGYGYTF
d_call: -
cdr3_length: 12
clone_size: -
v_call: TRBV4-2
j_call: TRBJ1-2

cdr3_nt: TGCGCCAGCAGCCCAGGACTAGCGGGAGGGACTGGAAGCAAAAACATTCAGTACTTC
cdr3_aa: CASSPGLAGGTGSKNIQYF
d_call: TRBD2
cdr3_length: 19
clone_size: -
v_call: TRBV5-1
j_call: TRBJ2-4

cdr3_nt: TGTGCCCCCCTTAGGGGGGGGGAGCTGTTTTTT
cdr3_aa: CAPLRGGELFF
d_call: -
cdr3_length: 11
clone_size: once
v_call: TRBV11-3
j_call: TRBJ2-2

cdr3_nt: TGCGCCAGCAGCTTCCAGGGGGCGCAAGGCTACAATGAGCAGTTCTTC
cdr3_aa: CASSFQGAQGYNEQFF
d_call: TRBD1
cdr3_length: 16
clone_size: -
v_call: TRBV5-1
j_call: TRBJ2-1

cdr3_nt: TGCGCCAGCAGCCGTAGCGGGACCCTATCCTACAATGAGCAGTTCTTC
cdr3_aa: CASSRSGTLSYNEQFF
d_call: TRBD2
cdr3_length: 16
clone_size: -
v_call: TRBV5-1
j_call: TRBJ2-1

cdr3_nt: TGTGCCAGCAGCGGACAGGGGGCAAAAGAGACCCAGTACTTC
cdr3_aa: CASSGQGAKETQYF
d_call: TRBD1
cdr3_length: 14
clone_size: -
v_call: TRBV6-5
j_call: TRBJ2-5

cdr3_nt: TGTGCCAGCAGTTTTACCGGGACTCTATATTCACCCCTCCACTTT
cdr3_aa: CASSFTGTLYSPLHF
d_call: -
cdr3_length: 15
clone_size: -
v_call: TRBV6-2/TRBV6-3
j_call: TRBJ1-6

cdr3_nt: TGTGCCAGCAGCCCCCAGGCCAGTAACCAGCCCCAGCATTTT
cdr3_aa: CASSPQASNQPQHF
d_call: -
cdr3_length: 14
clone_size: -
v_call: TRBV7-9
j_call: TRBJ1-5

cdr3_nt: TGTGCCAGCTCACCAGGGCAGGGCCCTAACTATGGCTACACCTTC
cdr3_aa: CASSPGQGPNYGYTF
d_call: -
cdr3_length: 15
clone_size: -
v_call: TRBV18
j_call: TRBJ1-2

cdr3_nt: TGTGCCAGCAGACACAGATCGGATGAGCAGTTCTTC
cdr3_aa: CASRHRSDEQFF
d_call: -
cdr3_length: 12
clone_size: -
v_call: TRBV6-5
j_call: TRBJ2-1

cdr3_nt: TGTGCCAGTAGTGTGATCCGACTAGCGGGAGGTACAGATACGCAGTATTTT
cdr3_aa: CASSVIRLAGGTDTQYF
d_call: TRBD2
cdr3_length: 17
clone_size: -
v_call: TRBV19
j_call: TRBJ2-3

cdr3_nt: TGTGCCAGCAGCTCTGCAACTACAGGGAAGGGTGGCTACACCTTC
cdr3_aa: CASSSATTGKGGYTF
d_call: -
cdr3_length: 15
clone_size: once
v_call: TRBV3-1/TRBV3-2
j_call: TRBJ1-2

cdr3_nt: TGTGCCAGCAGCTTGGTGGGGACAGGAGGAGGCTACACCTTC
cdr3_aa: CASSLVGTGGGYTF
d_call: TRBD1
cdr3_length: 14
clone_size: -
v_call: TRBV5-4
j_call: TRBJ1-2

cdr3_nt: TGTGCCAGCGCCGGTAACAGCGAAAAACTGTTTTTT
cdr3_aa: CASAGNSEKLFF
d_call: -
cdr3_length: 12
clone_size: -
v_call: TRBV28
j_call: TRBJ1-4

cdr3_nt: TGCGCCAGCAGCCCCGGGGGAGCTAACTATGGCTACACCTTC
cdr3_aa: CASSPGGANYGYTF
d_call: -
cdr3_length: 14
clone_size: -
v_call: TRBV5-1
j_call: TRBJ1-2

cdr3_nt: TGTGCCACCAGTGATAGTGACAGGGGAGGGAATCAGCCCCAGCATTTT
cdr3_aa: CATSDSDRGGNQPQHF
d_call: TRBD1
cdr3_length: 16
clone_size: -
v_call: TRBV24-1
j_call: TRBJ1-5

cdr3_nt: TGTGCCAGCAGTTCTTACGACAGGGGTCAAGAGACCCAGTACTTC
cdr3_aa: CASSSYDRGQETQYF
d_call: TRBD1
cdr3_length: 15
clone_size: -
v_call: TRBV27
j_call: TRBJ2-5

cdr3_nt: TGTGCCAGCAGCTCGGGGACAGGGCGGGAAAAACTGTTTTTT
cdr3_aa: CASSSGTGREKLFF
d_call: TRBD1
cdr3_length: 14
clone_size: -
v_call: TRBV13
j_call: TRBJ1-4

cdr3_nt: TGTGCCAGCAGCCAAGGAGCAGGTGGCTCCACGGGACTAGCGGGAGCAGATACGCAGTATTTT
cdr3_aa: CASSQGAGGSTGLAGADTQYF
d_call: TRBD2
cdr3_length: 21
clone_size: -
v_call: TRBV4-2
j_call: TRBJ2-3

cdr3_nt: TGTGCCACCGGACTAGCGGGAGGCCGCTCCTACAATGAGCAGTTCTTC
cdr3_aa: CATGLAGGRSYNEQFF
d_call: TRBD2
cdr3_length: 16
clone_size: -
v_call: TRBV19
j_call: TRBJ2-1

cdr3_nt: TGTGCCAGCTTCACACCCGGACAGGGGTTAGGCTACACCTTC
cdr3_aa: CASFTPGQGLGYTF
d_call: TRBD1
cdr3_length: 14
clone_size: -
v_call: TRBV28
j_call: TRBJ1-2

cdr3_nt: TGTGCCAGCAGCTTAGTCCAGCGGGAGGCCTTGGACTTC
cdr3_aa: CASSLVQREALDF
d_call: TRBD2
cdr3_length: 13
clone_size: -
v_call: TRBV7-9
j_call: TRBJ2-7

cdr3_nt: TGTGCCACCAGCAGAGGACAGGGCGGTGGCTACACCTTC
cdr3_aa: CATSRGQGGGYTF
d_call: TRBD1
cdr3_length: 13
clone_size: -
v_call: TRBV15
j_call: TRBJ1-2

cdr3_nt: TGTGCCACCAGCAGAGAAGGAAGACAGCGAGCTGGAAACACCATATATTTT
cdr3_aa: CATSREGRQRAGNTIYF
d_call: -
cdr3_length: 17
clone_size: -
v_call: TRBV15
j_call: TRBJ1-3

cdr3_nt: TGTGCCAGCAGCCCCCGAGCGACTCAAACAGATACGCAGTATTTT
cdr3_aa: CASSPRATQTDTQYF
d_call: -
cdr3_length: 15
clone_size: -
v_call: TRBV5-4
j_call: TRBJ2-3

cdr3_nt: TGTGCCAGCAGCTTAGACGTTAGAAGCGTATCACCCCTCCACTTT
cdr3_aa: CASSLDVRSVSPLHF
d_call: -
cdr3_length: 15
clone_size: -
v_call: TRBV11-2
j_call: TRBJ1-6

cdr3_nt: TGTGCCAGCTCACCCAGCGGGACAGGGCTCTATGGCTACACCTTC
cdr3_aa: CASSPSGTGLYGYTF
d_call: TRBD1
cdr3_length: 15
clone_size: -
v_call: TRBV18
j_call: TRBJ1-2

cdr3_nt: TGTGCCAGCAGTGATGTGGGAGGGCGAAACGAGCAGTACTTC
cdr3_aa: CASSDVGGRNEQYF
d_call: TRBD2
cdr3_length: 14
clone_size: -
v_call: TRBV6-1
j_call: TRBJ2-7

cdr3_nt: TGTGCCAGCACACTACGGGAGGGGGATCAGCCCCAGCATTTT
cdr3_aa: CASTLREGDQPQHF
d_call: -
cdr3_length: 14
clone_size: -
v_call: TRBV2
j_call: TRBJ1-5

cdr3_nt: TGTGCCAGCAGTGAAGCACCCTTCCTAGGAGAGCAGTACTTC
cdr3_aa: CASSEAPFLGEQYF
d_call: -
cdr3_length: 14
clone_size: once
v_call: TRBV6-1
j_call: TRBJ2-7

cdr3_nt: TGTGCCAGCAGTGAATACAGGGGAACTGAAGCTTTCTTT
cdr3_aa: CASSEYRGTEAFF
d_call: TRBD1
cdr3_length: 13
clone_size: -
v_call: TRBV2
j_call: TRBJ1-1

cdr3_nt: TGTGCCACCTCCGGGACAGCCCCCACAGATACGCAGTATTTT
cdr3_aa: CATSGTAPTDTQYF
d_call: TRBD1
cdr3_length: 14
clone_size: -
v_call: TRBV24-1
j_call: TRBJ2-3

cdr3_nt: TGTGCCAGTAGTCCTAGCGGGAGAGTTGGTGAGCAGTTCTTC
cdr3_aa: CASSPSGRVGEQFF
d_call: TRBD2
cdr3_length: 14
clone_size: -
v_call: TRBV19
j_call: TRBJ2-1

cdr3_nt: TGCGCCAGCAGCTTGGAGGGGCAGATTAATGAAAAACTGTTTTTT
cdr3_aa: CASSLEGQINEKLFF
d_call: -
cdr3_length: 15
clone_size: once
v_call: TRBV5-1
j_call: TRBJ1-4

cdr3_nt: TGTGCCAGCAGCGGCGAAGCTCGGGACACTGAAGCTTTCTTT
cdr3_aa: CASSGEARDTEAFF
d_call: -
cdr3_length: 14
clone_size: -
v_call: TRBV11-2
j_call: TRBJ1-1

cdr3_nt: TGTGCCAGTAGTATAGTGGGGCGGACGGTGAACACTGAAGCTTTCTTT
cdr3_aa: CASSIVGRTVNTEAFF
d_call: -
cdr3_length: 16
clone_size: -
v_call: TRBV19
j_call: TRBJ1-1

cdr3_nt: TGTGCCACCAGCAGTCACTCCGGTTCCGAGCAGTACTTC
cdr3_aa: CATSSHSGSEQYF
d_call: -
cdr3_length: 13
clone_size: -
v_call: TRBV15
j_call: TRBJ2-7

cdr3_nt: TGTGCCAGCAGTTTAATTGCGGTCGGCGCAGCTAACTATGGCTACACCTTC
cdr3_aa: CASSLIAVGAANYGYTF
d_call: -
cdr3_length: 17
clone_size: once
v_call: TRBV28
j_call: TRBJ1-2

cdr3_nt: TGTGCCAGCAGCGCCTCTAGCGTTAGCGAGCAGTACTTC
cdr3_aa: CASSASSVSEQYF
d_call: -
cdr3_length: 13
clone_size: few
v_call: TRBV9
j_call: TRBJ2-7

cdr3_nt: TGTGCCAGCTCGTCCGGGACTAGCGGGAGTGAGACGAAGTTCTTC
cdr3_aa: CASSSGTSGSETKFF
d_call: TRBD2
cdr3_length: 15
clone_size: -
v_call: TRBV18
j_call: TRBJ2-1

cdr3_nt: TGTGCCAGCAGCTCACCAAGGACAGCCTCCTACGAGCAGTACTTC
cdr3_aa: CASSSPRTASYEQYF
d_call: -
cdr3_length: 15
clone_size: many
v_call: TRBV7-3
j_call: TRBJ2-7

cdr3_nt: TGTGCCAGCAGCTCAGGGACAGGGAACACCGGGGAGCTGTTTTTT
cdr3_aa: CASSSGTGNTGELFF
d_call: TRBD1
cdr3_length: 15
clone_size: -
v_call: TRBV7-3
j_call: TRBJ2-2